This TCR beta chain derives from a study of T cells after yellow fever vaccination. Findings and limits, study-wide: Some clonotypes, a small share, were shared between CD4 and CD8 compartments.

TCRdb re-called the 5' RACE reads with MiXCR, one entry per CDR3 protein. The data show about 300,000 distinct CDR3 sequences, around 9.3% seen once. This clonotype was found a few times. Its matching antigen is unknown. With 5 bases clipped from V and 4 bases from J, the junction kept 6 bases outside the gene matches. Germline CDR1 and CDR2: SGHAT and FQNNGV. This CDR3 contains 16 residues. This clonotype was obtained from a man aged 18 to 30 who received the YFV17D yellow fever vaccine. The sequenced sample was CD4+ T cells sorted from PBMCs, obtained 5 days after the yellow fever booster vaccination. The chain has TRBV11-2 and TRBJ2-1, with TRBD2 matching 12 bases. The CDR3 region has the DNA TGTGCCAGCAGCCTCCGGACTAGCGGGGAATACAATGAGCAGTTCTTC. It is translated as CASSLRTSGEYNEQFF.